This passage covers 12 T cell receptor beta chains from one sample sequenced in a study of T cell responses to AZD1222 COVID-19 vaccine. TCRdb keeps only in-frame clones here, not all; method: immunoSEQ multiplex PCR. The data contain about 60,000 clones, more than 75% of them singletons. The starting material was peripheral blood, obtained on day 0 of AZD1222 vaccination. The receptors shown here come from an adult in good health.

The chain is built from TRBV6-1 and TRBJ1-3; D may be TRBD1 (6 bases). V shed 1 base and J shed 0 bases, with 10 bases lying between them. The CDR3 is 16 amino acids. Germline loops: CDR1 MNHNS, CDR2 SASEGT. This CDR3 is CASSEDTGLSGNTIYF. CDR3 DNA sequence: TGTGCCAGCAGTGAAGATACAGGGCTCTCTGGAAACACCATATATTTT.

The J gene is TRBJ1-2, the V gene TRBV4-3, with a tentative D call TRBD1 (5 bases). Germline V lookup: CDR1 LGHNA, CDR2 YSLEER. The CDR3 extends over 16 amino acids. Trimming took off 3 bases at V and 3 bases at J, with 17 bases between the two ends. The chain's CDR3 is CASSHRSFVGDYGYTF. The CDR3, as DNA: TGCGCCAGCAGCCACCGAAGCTTCGTGGGGGACTATGGCTACACCTTC.

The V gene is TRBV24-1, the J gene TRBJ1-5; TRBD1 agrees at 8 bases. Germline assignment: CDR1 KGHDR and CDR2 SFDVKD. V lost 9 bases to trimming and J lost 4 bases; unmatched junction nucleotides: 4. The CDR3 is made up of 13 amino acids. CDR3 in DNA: TGTGCCACCGCGGACAGGGCGAATCAGCCCCAGCATTTT. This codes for CATADRANQPQHF.

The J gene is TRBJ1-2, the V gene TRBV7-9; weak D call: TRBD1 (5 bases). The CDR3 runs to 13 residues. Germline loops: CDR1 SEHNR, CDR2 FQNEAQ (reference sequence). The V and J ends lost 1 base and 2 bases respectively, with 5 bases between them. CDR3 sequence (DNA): TGTGCCAGCAGCTTAGGGGACAACTATGGCTACACCTTC. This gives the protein CASSLGDNYGYTF.

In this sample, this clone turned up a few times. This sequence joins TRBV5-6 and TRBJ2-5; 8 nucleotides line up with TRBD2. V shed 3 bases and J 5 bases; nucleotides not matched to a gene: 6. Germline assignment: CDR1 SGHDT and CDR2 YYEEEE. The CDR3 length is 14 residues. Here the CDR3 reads CASSSLAEVETQYF. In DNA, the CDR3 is TGTGCCAGCAGCTCACTAGCGGAGGTGGAGACCCAGTACTTC.

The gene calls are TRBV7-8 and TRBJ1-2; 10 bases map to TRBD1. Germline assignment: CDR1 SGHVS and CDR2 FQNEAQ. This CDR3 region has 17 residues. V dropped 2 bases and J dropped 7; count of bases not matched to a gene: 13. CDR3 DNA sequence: TGTGCCAGCAGCTTACTGGACAGGGGGAATTTTAAGGGTGGCTACACCTTC. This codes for CASSLLDRGNFKGGYTF.

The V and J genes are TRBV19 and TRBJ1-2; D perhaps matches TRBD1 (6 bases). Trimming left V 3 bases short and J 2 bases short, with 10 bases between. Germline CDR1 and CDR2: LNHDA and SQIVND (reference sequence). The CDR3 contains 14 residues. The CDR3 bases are TGTGCCAGTAGTATCCCCACAGGGAACTATGGCTACACCTTC. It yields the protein CASSIPTGNYGYTF.

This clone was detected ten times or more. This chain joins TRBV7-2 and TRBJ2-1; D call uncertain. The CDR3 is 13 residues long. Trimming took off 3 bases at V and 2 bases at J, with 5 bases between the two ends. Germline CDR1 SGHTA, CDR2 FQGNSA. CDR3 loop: CASSLWAYNEQFF. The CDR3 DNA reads TGTGCCAGCAGCTTGTGGGCCTACAATGAGCAGTTCTTC. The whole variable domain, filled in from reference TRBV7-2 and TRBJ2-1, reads GAGVSQSPSNKVTEKGKDVELRCDPISGHTALYWYRQSLGQGLEFLIYFQGNSAPDKSGLPSDRFSAERTGGSVSTLTIQRTQQEDSAVYLCASSLWAYNEQFFGPGTRLTVL.

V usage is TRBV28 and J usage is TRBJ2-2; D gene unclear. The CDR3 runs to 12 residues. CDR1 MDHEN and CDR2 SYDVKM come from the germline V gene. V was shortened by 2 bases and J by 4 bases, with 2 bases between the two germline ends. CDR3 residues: CASSLATGELFF. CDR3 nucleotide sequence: TGTGCCAGCAGTTTAGCCACCGGGGAGCTGTTTTTT.

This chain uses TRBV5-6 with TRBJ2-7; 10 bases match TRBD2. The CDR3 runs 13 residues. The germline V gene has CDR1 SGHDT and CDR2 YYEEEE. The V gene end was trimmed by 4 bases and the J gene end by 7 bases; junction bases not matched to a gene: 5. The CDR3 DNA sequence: TGTGCCAGCAGCCTAGCGGGAGTGAGGGAGCAGTACTTC. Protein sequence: CASSLAGVREQYF.

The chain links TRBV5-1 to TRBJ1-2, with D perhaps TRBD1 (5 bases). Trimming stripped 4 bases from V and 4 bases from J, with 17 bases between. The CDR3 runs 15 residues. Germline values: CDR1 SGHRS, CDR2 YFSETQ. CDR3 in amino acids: CASSPDALGPYGYTF. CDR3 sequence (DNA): TGCGCCAGCAGCCCGGACGCCCTGGGGCCCTATGGCTACACCTTC. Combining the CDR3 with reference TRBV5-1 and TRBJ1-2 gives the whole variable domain KAGVTQTPRYLIKTRGQQVTLSCSPISGHRSVSWYQQTPGQGLQFLFEYFSETQRNKGNFPGRFSGRQFSNSRSEMNVSTLELGDSALYLCASSPDALGPYGYTFGSGTRLTVV.

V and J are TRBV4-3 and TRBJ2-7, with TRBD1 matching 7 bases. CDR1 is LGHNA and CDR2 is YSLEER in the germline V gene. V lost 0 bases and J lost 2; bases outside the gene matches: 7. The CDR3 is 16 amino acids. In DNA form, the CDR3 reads TGCGCCAGCAGCCAAGATCACAGGGGAAGGGCCTACGAGCAGTACTTC. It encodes CASSQDHRGRAYEQYF.